These 13 T cell receptor beta chains share one sample of origin, sequenced in a study of response to subunit inactivated influenza vaccine. MiXCR was run by TCRdb on the RT-PCR reads, yielding one entry per CDR3 protein. The sample has approximately 680,000 distinct CDR3 sequences; approximately 15% are singletons. The sequences come from PBMCs from blood, collected 11 to 12 days after vaccination. These TCRs come from a man aged 45-65 years who received an inactivated influenza vaccine.

This clonotype was seen a few times. The chain joins TRBV27 to TRBJ1-1; unclear D gene. This CDR3 contains 14 residues. V was pared by 6 bases and J by 4 bases, with 15 bases between. The germline CDR1 and CDR2 sequences are MNHEY and SMNVEV (reference sequence). The CDR3 nucleotides read TGTGCCAGCAGGGGGTTAGTAGGGTTCACTGAAGCTTTCTTT. Translated: CASRGLVGFTEAFF.

This rearrangement joins TRBV7-3 to TRBJ2-1; D is undetermined. The ends were cut back, 5 bases at V and 6 bases at J, with 14 bases in the middle. The CDR3 contains 14 residues. Germline CDR1 SGHTA, CDR2 FQGTGA. CDR3 residues: CASSPIGSRNEQFF. The CDR3 DNA sequence: TGTGCCAGCAGCCCCATTGGATCCCGCAATGAGCAGTTCTTC.

The chain has TRBV20-1 and TRBJ2-3; tentative D call: TRBD1 (6 bases). With 4 bases removed from V and 6 bases from J, the gap between germline ends came to 14 bases. The CDR3 contains 13 residues. CDR1 is DFQATT, CDR2 SNEGSKA, per germline (reference sequence). This chain's CDR3 is CSANRVGLDTQYF. CDR3 in DNA: TGCAGTGCTAACAGGGTTGGTTTGGATACGCAGTATTTT.

The chain couples TRBV15 to TRBJ2-3; TRBD1 is a possible D gene (5 bases). CDR1 LNHNV and CDR2 YYDKDF come from the germline V gene (reference sequence). Trimming removed 6 bases from V and 2 bases from J, with 15 bases in between. This CDR3 is built from 15 residues. This chain's CDR3 is CATRMIGQPTDTQYF. CDR3 bases: TGTGCCACCAGGATGATCGGACAACCCACAGATACGCAGTATTTT.

This chain links TRBV5-6 with TRBJ2-7; D gene ambiguous. Per the germline V gene, CDR1 is SGHDT and CDR2 is YYEEEE. Trimming left V 3 bases short and J 1 base short, with 8 bases between. CDR3 length: 13 residues. The CDR3 DNA is TGTGCCAGCAGCTCTTATAAATCCTACGAGCAGTACTTC. Translation gives CASSSYKSYEQYF.

This clonotype has more than one count but fewer than ten. The chain links TRBV4-2 to TRBJ2-7; D is ambiguous. V shed 4 bases and J shed 5 bases, with 12 bases lying between them. Germline V lookup: CDR1 LGHNA, CDR2 YNFKEQ. The CDR3 consists of 13 residues. The CDR3 nucleotides are TGTGCCAGCAGCCCGAATACGATGGACGAGCAGTACTTC. Protein product: CASSPNTMDEQYF.

This clonotype showed up just a few times. V is TRBV9 and J is TRBJ2-7; D unresolved. The V gene's germline CDR1 is SGDLS and CDR2 YYNGEE. Trimming stripped 2 bases from V and 6 bases from J, with 9 bases between. The CDR3 has 12 amino acids. The CDR3 region has the DNA TGTGCCAGCAGCGTTACTATTGGCGAGCAGTACTTC. This gives the protein CASSVTIGEQYF.

The chain has TRBV5-6 and TRBJ2-7; 10 nucleotides match TRBD1. Trimming at V came to 1 base and at J to 2 bases, leaving 6 bases not matched to a gene. CDR1 SGHDT and CDR2 YYEEEE come from the germline V gene. The CDR3 consists of 16 residues. The chain's CDR3 is CASSLIPGQGTYEQYF. CDR3 bases: TGTGCCAGCAGCTTGATTCCGGGACAGGGGACCTACGAGCAGTACTTC.

The rearrangement links TRBV7-3 to TRBJ1-1, with TRBD1 as a possible D gene (5 bases). V was pared by 5 bases and J by 6 bases, with 13 bases between. The CDR3 totals 13 residues. Germline CDR1 is SGHTA and CDR2 is FQGTGA. In DNA, the CDR3 is TGTGCCAGCAGCAAAGGGGCTGGCGCTGAAGCTTTCTTT. Protein sequence: CASSKGAGAEAFF.

This clonotype was counted a few times. This chain connects TRBV20-1 to TRBJ2-1, with D perhaps being TRBD1 or TRBD2 (5 bases each). CDR1 and CDR2 from the germline V gene are DFQATT and SNEGSKA (reference sequence). The V end lost 3 bases, the J end lost 1 base, and 16 bases lay between the germline ends. The CDR3 sequence is 16 residues long. The CDR3 coding sequence is TGCAGTGCTAGCCTAGGTTGGGGACGTTCCTACAATGAGCAGTTCTTC. It yields the protein CSASLGWGRSYNEQFF.

This clonotype was counted only a few times. This chain links TRBV10-2 with TRBJ1-3; 8 bases fit TRBD1. The junction had 6 bases not matched to a gene; V was cut back by 5 bases and J by 3 bases. Germline-derived CDR1 and CDR2 are WSHSY and SAAADI. CDR3 size: 15 residues. The CDR3: CASSIGQGGGNTIYF. Here the CDR3 DNA reads TGCGCCAGCAGTATCGGACAGGGTGGTGGAAACACCATATATTTT.

This clonotype was counted only a few times. The chain has TRBV28 and TRBJ2-7; a weak D match, TRBD1 (6 bases). The germline gives CDR1 MDHEN, CDR2 SYDVKM. V shed 7 bases and J shed 5 bases, with 12 bases lying between them. The CDR3 is 12 residues long. The CDR3 DNA is TGTGCCAGCAATACAGGGACCCACGAGCAGTACTTC. This sequence encodes CASNTGTHEQYF.

The CDR3 DNA follows: TGTGCCACTCGGTCTATCCTGGGCAGGAACACTGAAGCTTTCTTT. This sequence encodes CATRSILGRNTEAFF. V and J are TRBV3-1 and TRBJ1-1, with D unresolved. V shed 10 bases and J shed 1 base, with 19 bases lying between them. This CDR3 comprises 15 residues. CDR1 and CDR2 (germline): LGHDT, YNNKEL (reference sequence).